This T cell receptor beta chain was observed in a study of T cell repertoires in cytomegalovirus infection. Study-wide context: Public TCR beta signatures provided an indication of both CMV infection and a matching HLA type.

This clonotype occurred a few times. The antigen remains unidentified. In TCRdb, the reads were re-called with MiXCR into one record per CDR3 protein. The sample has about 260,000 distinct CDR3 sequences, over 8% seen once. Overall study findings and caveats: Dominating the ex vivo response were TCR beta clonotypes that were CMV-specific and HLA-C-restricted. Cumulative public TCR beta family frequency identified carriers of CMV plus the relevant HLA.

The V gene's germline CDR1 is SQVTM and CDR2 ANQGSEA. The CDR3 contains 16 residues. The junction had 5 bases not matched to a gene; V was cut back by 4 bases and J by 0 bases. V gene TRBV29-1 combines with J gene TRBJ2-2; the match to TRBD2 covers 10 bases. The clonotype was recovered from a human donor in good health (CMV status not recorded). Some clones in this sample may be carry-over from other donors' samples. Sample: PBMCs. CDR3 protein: CSVVGSGGTNTGELFF. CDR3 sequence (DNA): TGCAGCGTTGTGGGTAGCGGGGGGACGAACACCGGGGAGCTGTTTTTT.